This T cell receptor (beta chain) was profiled in a study of blood T cells in healthy people across ages. The use of a sample-barcoded 5' primer and a J-beta primer mix characterized a second PCR of roughly 7 to 11 cycles. MiXCR was run by TCRdb on the 5' RACE reads, yielding one entry per CDR3 protein. The table shows 710,000 or so distinct CDR3 sequences, with less than 40% occurring only once. This clonotype was counted ten times or more. The CDR3 is made up of 14 amino acids. Germline V gene data show CDR1 as SGHTA and CDR2 as FQGNSA. Losses at the gene ends were 5 bases for V and 3 bases for J; bases not matched to a gene: 2.

The clonotype comes from an elderly woman in good health. V usage is TRBV7-2 and J usage is TRBJ1-3; TRBD1 aligns across 9 bases. The sequenced sample consisted of blood. CDR3 region: CASSLDRGGNTIYF. Written as DNA, the CDR3 is TGTGCCAGCAGCCTGGACAGGGGTGGAAACACCATATATTTT.